This TCR beta chain was identified in a study of cytomegalovirus exposure and HLA in healthy donors. Study-wide results and limits: TCR beta sequences reportedly predicted the HLA-A and HLA-B alleles of most subjects accurately.

The CDR3 has 14 amino acids. Germline V gives CDR1 MGHRA, CDR2 YSYEKL. Trimming removed 4 bases from V and 6 bases from J, with 13 bases in between. Use of 60 Vbeta and 13 Jbeta primers characterized the PCR. Assay used: immunoSEQ multiplex PCR; TCRdb lists only in-frame clones, some missing. The sample has 150,000 to 250,000 clones, 65% to 85% seen once. This clone showed up just once. Its antigen is still unknown. The rearrangement joins TRBV4-1 to TRBJ1-5, with a weak D call TRBD1 (6 bases). The TCR sequence derives from a boy aged 2 to 10 in good health and CMV-seronegative. Sequencing used PBMCs. The CDR3 sequence is CASSRPGTSQPQHF. The CDR3 coding sequence is TGCGCCAGCAGCCGGCCCGGGACAAGTCAGCCCCAGCATTTT.